This T cell receptor beta chain was obtained from a study of T cells in Graves' hyperthyroidism and ophthalmopathy. V lost 6 bases and J lost 2, with 5 bases in between. The CDR3 spans 12 residues. Study-wide points: Ophthalmopathy, which appeared later, was predicted by the model a median around 6 months before onset.

The source material, RNA transcripts, was used to amplify TCR beta CDR3 regions. First-round RT-PCR of the TCR CDR3 relied on the HTBI primer set. TCRdb used MiXCR to reprocess the multiplex PCR reads, holding one entry per CDR3 protein. Of 25,000 to 30,000 distinct CDR3 sequences in the sample, around 40% are singletons; the top ten hold 10%. This clonotype occurred many times. What it binds is unknown. V is TRBV12-3 or TRBV12-4 and J is TRBJ1-5, with D uncertain. Material for sequencing was blood. The sequence was obtained from a woman in her 30s with Graves' hyperthyroidism. Here the CDR3 reads CASSVGNQPQHF. In nucleotides, the CDR3 is TGTGCCAGCAGCGTGGGCAATCAGCCCCAGCATTTT.